Listed below are T cell receptor beta chains from one sample, sequenced in a study of blood T cells in healthy people across ages. TCRdb reprocessed the 5' RACE reads via MiXCR and lists one record per CDR3 protein. The sample has about 510,000 distinct CDR3 sequences, roughly a quarter seen once. These data were also filed under a second study, of T cells of mothers and their children.

The sample was blood. The receptors derive from a boy aged 2-15 years in good health. The CDR3 runs from the conserved cysteine through the conserved F or W. A D gene is named only where the DNA matches it firmly. Not every row has a clone size; where given, it reads once, few, many or a size class.

J: TRBJ2-2; V: TRBV20-1; D: NA; size: few; CDR3: CSARPGLHLPNTGELFF; DNA: TGCAGTGCCCGACCTGGACTCCATCTTCCGAACACCGGGGAGCTGTTTTTT
J: TRBJ2-5; V: TRBV7-9; D: NA; size: few; CDR3: CASTATRQETQYF; DNA: TGTGCCAGCACGGCGACTAGGCAAGAGACCCAGTACTTC
J: TRBJ1-4; V: TRBV29-1; D: NA; size: NA; CDR3: CSVRAPNEKLFF; DNA: TGCAGCGTACGGGCGCCGAATGAAAAACTGTTTTTT
J: TRBJ2-1; V: TRBV20-1; D: TRBD1; size: few; CDR3: CSAREVARGSGYEQFF; DNA: TGCAGTGCTAGAGAGGTGGCCAGGGGGAGTGGATATGAGCAGTTCTTC
J: TRBJ1-6; V: TRBV6-5; D: NA; size: NA; CDR3: CASSYRGRANSPLHF; DNA: TGTGCCAGCAGTTACCGGGGGCGCGCAAATTCACCCCTCCACTTT
J: TRBJ1-4; V: TRBV20-1; D: TRBD1; size: few; CDR3: CSASGQVNEKLFF; DNA: TGCAGTGCTAGCGGACAGGTTAACGAAAAACTGTTTTTT
J: TRBJ2-3; V: TRBV6-5; D: NA; size: NA; CDR3: CASSYGAVTDTQYF; DNA: TGTGCCAGCAGTTACGGGGCAGTCACAGATACGCAGTATTTT
J: TRBJ2-1; V: TRBV6-1; D: TRBD1; size: NA; CDR3: CASSVDRGGYNEQFF; DNA: TGTGCCAGCAGTGTGGACAGGGGGGGTTACAATGAGCAGTTCTTC
J: TRBJ1-2; V: TRBV4-1; D: NA; size: few; CDR3: CAGSQDEGRGGYTF; DNA: TGCGCCGGCAGCCAAGACGAGGGGCGCGGTGGCTACACCTTC
J: TRBJ2-1; V: TRBV20-1; D: NA; size: NA; CDR3: CSARDTSQGGRVRGEQFF; DNA: TGCAGTGCTAGAGATACCTCCCAAGGGGGAAGGGTAAGGGGGGAGCAGTTCTTC
J: TRBJ2-2; V: TRBV12-5; D: TRBD2; size: few; CDR3: CATKSGTSTGELFF; DNA: TGTGCTACCAAGTCCGGGACTAGCACCGGGGAGCTGTTTTTT
J: TRBJ1-4; V: TRBV5-1; D: TRBD1; size: NA; CDR3: CASSLTGVTNEKLFF; DNA: TGCGCCAGCAGCCTAACAGGGGTTACTAATGAAAAACTGTTTTTT
J: TRBJ2-2; V: TRBV4-3; D: NA; size: few; CDR3: CASSQDGRSTGELFF; DNA: TGCGCCAGCAGCCAAGATGGTCGGAGTACCGGGGAGCTGTTTTTT
J: TRBJ2-3; V: TRBV20-1; D: NA; size: many; CDR3: CSARDRVVSTDTQYF; DNA: TGCAGTGCTAGAGATCGCGTGGTTAGCACAGATACGCAGTATTTT
J: TRBJ2-7; V: TRBV2; D: NA; size: few; CDR3: CASSDRGKYEQYF; DNA: TGTGCCAGCAGTGATAGGGGCAAATACGAGCAGTACTTC
J: TRBJ2-1; V: TRBV12-5; D: TRBD2; size: few; CDR3: CASGSSLREGLWNEQFF; DNA: TGTGCTAGTGGTTCCTCTTTGCGGGAGGGCCTGTGGAATGAGCAGTTCTTC
J: TRBJ1-2; V: TRBV28; D: NA; size: few; CDR3: CASIKGTSPTEGYTF; DNA: TGTGCCAGCATCAAGGGGACGAGCCCAACGGAGGGCTACACCTTC
J: TRBJ1-2; V: TRBV29-1; D: NA; size: few; CDR3: CSVEDVYGYTF; DNA: TGCAGCGTTGAGGACGTCTATGGCTACACCTTC
J: TRBJ2-4; V: TRBV6-6; D: NA; size: NA; CDR3: CASSYAQMSKNIQYF; DNA: TGTGCCAGCAGTTACGCACAGATGTCCAAAAACATTCAGTACTTC
J: TRBJ2-5; V: TRBV30; D: TRBD1; size: NA; CDR3: CAWSEGARETQYF; DNA: TGTGCCTGGAGTGAGGGGGCCAGAGAGACCCAGTACTTC
J: TRBJ2-3; V: TRBV20-1; D: TRBD2; size: NA; CDR3: CSARDPASGGGGDTQYF; DNA: TGCAGTGCTAGAGATCCGGCTAGCGGGGGTGGTGGAGATACGCAGTATTTT
J: TRBJ1-3; V: TRBV9; D: NA; size: few; CDR3: CASSPPPDRTGNTIYF; DNA: TGTGCCAGCAGCCCTCCCCCGGATCGGACTGGAAACACCATATATTTT